This T cell receptor beta chain was observed in a study of CD8 T cells in Susac syndrome. It was with random hexamers that 0.5 to 1 ug RNA was reverse transcribed. Amplification of TCR beta CDR3 was carried out by immunoSEQ multiplex PCR, which covered 54 Vbeta and 13 Jbeta segments. TCRdb recomputed calls from the immunoSEQ multiplex PCR reads with MiXCR, one row per CDR3 protein. The data show 110,000 or so distinct CDR3 sequences, under 95% seen once. The CDR3 totals 16 residues. Germline CDR1 and CDR2: KGHSH and LQKENI. The trim removed 3 bases at V and 8 bases at J, leaving 10 bases unmatched. The sequenced sample was CD8+ T cells from PBMCs. The chain employs TRBV18 and TRBJ1-3; 10 bases map to TRBD1. The receptor was derived from a human donor in good health. The CDR3 region is CASSPRGTGAGDTIYF. The CDR3 DNA is TGTGCCAGCTCACCCCGGGGGACAGGGGCCGGAGACACCATATATTTT.